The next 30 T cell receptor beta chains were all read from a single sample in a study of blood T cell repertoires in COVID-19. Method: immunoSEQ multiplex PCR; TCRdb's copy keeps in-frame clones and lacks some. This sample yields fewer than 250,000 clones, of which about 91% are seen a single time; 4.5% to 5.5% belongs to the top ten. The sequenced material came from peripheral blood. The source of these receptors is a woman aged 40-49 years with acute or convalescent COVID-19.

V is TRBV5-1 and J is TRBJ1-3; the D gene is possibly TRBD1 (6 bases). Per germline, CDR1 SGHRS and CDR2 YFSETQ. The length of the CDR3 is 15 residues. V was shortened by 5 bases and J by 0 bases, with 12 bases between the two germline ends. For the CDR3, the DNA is TGCGCCAGCAGTTCCGGACAGAGCTCTGGAAACACCATATATTTT. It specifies CASSSGQSSGNTIYF.

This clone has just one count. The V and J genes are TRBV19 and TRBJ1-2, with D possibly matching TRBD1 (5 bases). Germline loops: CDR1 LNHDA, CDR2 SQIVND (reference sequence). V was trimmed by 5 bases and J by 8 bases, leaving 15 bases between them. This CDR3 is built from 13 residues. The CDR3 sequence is CASSAGRSQGYTF. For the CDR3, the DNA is TGTGCCAGTAGTGCGGGACGCTCTCAGGGCTACACCTTC.

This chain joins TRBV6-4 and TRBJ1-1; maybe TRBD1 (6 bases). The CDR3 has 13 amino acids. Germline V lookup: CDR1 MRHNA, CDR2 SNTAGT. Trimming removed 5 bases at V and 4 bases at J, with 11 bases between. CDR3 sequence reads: CASSRDIRTEAFF. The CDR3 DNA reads TGTGCCAGCAGTCGGGACATTCGCACTGAAGCTTTCTTT.

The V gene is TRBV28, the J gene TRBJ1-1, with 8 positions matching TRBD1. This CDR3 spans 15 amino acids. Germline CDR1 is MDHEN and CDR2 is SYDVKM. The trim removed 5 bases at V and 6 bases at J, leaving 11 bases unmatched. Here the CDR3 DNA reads TGTGCCAGCAGTCCCCCGACAGGGGTTGTCGCTGAAGCTTTCTTT. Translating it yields CASSPPTGVVAEAFF.

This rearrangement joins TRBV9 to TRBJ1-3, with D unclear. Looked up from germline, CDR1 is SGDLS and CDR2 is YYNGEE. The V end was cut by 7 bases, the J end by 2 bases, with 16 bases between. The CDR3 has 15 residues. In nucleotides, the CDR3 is TGTGCCAGCGCAGCCGATGAGGCTACTGGAAACACCATATATTTT. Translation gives CASAADEATGNTIYF.

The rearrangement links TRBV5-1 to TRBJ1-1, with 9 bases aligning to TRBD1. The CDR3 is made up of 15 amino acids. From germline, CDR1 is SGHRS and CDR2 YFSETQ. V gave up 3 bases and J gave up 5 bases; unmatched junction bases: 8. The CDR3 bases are TGCGCCAGCAGCTGGGGGGACAGGGATAGTACTGAAGCTTTCTTT. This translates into CASSWGDRDSTEAFF.

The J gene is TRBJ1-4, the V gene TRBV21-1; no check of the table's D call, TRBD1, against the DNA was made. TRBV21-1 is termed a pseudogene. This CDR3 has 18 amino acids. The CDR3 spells CASSKRTASSITNEKLFF. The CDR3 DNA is TGTGCCAGCAGCAAAAGGACAGCGTCTTCAATCACTAATGAAAAACTGTTTTTT.

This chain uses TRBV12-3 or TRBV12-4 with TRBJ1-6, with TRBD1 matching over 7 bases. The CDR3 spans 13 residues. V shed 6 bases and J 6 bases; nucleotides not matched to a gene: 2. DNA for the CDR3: TGTGCCAGCAGAAGGGGGCCTAATTCACCCCTCCACTTT. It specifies CASRRGPNSPLHF.

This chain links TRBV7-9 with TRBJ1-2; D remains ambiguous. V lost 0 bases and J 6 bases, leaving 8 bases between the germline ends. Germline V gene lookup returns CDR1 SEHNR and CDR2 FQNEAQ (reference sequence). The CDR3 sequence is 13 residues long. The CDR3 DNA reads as TGTGCCAGCAGCTTAGCGTATGAGGATGGCTACACCTTC. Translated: CASSLAYEDGYTF.

CDR3 in amino acids: CASRETGSTEAFF. CDR3 in DNA: TGCGCCAGCAGAGAGACAGGAAGCACTGAAGCTTTCTTT. The J gene is TRBJ1-1, the V gene TRBV10-2, with a weak D call TRBD1 (6 bases). The ends were cut back, 6 bases at V and 4 bases at J, with 12 bases in the middle. CDR3 length: 13 amino acids. The germline V gene encodes CDR1 WSHSY and CDR2 SAAADI.

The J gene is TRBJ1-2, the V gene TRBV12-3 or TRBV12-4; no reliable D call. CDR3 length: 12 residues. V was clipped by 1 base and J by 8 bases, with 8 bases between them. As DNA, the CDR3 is TGTGCCAGCAGTTTAGTATCAGGAGGCTACACCTTC. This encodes CASSLVSGGYTF.

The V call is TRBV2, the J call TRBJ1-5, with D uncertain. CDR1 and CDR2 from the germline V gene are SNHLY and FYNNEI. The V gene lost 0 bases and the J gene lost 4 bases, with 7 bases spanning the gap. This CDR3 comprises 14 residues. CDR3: CASSEARVNQPQHF. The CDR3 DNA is TGTGCCAGCAGTGAAGCGAGGGTGAATCAGCCCCAGCATTTT.

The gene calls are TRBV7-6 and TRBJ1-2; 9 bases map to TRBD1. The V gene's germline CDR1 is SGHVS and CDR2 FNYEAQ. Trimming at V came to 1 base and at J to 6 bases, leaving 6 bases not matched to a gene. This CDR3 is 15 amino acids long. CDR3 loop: CASSLEATGGDGYTF. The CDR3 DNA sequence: TGTGCCAGCAGCTTAGAGGCGACAGGGGGGGATGGCTACACCTTC.

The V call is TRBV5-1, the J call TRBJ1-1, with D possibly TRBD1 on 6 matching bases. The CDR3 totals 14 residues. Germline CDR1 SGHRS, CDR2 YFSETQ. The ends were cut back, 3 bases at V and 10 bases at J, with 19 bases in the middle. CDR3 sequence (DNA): TGCGCCAGCAGCTCGTCTTTGATGGAAGGGGGAGCTTTCTTT. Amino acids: CASSSSLMEGGAFF.

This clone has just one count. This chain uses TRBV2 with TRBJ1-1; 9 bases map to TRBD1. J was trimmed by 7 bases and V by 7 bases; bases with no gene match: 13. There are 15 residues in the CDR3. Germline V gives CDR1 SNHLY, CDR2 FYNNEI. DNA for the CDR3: TGTGCCAGCAACGTGGGACCGGGACAGGGATTTGAAGCTTTCTTT. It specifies CASNVGPGQGFEAFF.

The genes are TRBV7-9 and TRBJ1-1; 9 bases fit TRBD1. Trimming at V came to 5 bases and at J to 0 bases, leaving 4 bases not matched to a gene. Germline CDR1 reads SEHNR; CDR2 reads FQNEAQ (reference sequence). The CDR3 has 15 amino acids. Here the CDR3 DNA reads TGTGCCAGCAGCCCGGACAGGGGTCTGAACACTGAAGCTTTCTTT. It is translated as CASSPDRGLNTEAFF.

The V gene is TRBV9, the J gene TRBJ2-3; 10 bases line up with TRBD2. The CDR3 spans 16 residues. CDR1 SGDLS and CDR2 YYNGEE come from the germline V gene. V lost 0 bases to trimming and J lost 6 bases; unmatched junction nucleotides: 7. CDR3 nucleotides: TGTGCCAGCAGCGTAGGAGCGGGGGGGAGGTGGGATACGCAGTATTTT. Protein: CASSVGAGGRWDTQYF.

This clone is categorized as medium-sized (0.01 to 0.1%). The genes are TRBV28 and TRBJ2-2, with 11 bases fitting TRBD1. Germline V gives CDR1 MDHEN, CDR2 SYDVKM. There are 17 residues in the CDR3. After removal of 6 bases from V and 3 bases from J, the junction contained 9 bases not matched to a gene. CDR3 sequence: CASREEGDRGDTGELFF. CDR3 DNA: TGTGCCAGCAGGGAGGAAGGGGACAGGGGGGACACCGGGGAGCTGTTTTTT.

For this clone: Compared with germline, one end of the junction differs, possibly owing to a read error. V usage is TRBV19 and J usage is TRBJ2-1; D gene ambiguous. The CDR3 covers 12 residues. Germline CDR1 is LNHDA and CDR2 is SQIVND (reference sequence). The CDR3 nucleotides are TGTGCCAGTAATATAGGCGTCAATGAGCAGTTCTTC. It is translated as CASNIGVNEQFF.

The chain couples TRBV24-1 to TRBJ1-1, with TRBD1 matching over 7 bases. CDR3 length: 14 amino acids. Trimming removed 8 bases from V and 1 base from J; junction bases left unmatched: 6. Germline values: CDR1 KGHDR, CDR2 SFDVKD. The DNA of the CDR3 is TGTGCCACCAACAACAGGGGCGGGAACACTGAAGCTTTCTTT. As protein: CATNNRGGNTEAFF.

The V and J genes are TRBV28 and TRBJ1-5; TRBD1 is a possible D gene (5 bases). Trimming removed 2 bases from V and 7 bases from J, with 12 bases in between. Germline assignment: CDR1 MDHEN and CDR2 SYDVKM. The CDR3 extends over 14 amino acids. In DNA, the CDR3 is TGTGCCAGCAGTTTAGCGCGCAGGGTCCAGCCCCAGCATTTT. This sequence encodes CASSLARRVQPQHF.

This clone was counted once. Here the CDR3 reads CASNERGGDTQYF. DNA of the CDR3: TGTGCCAGCAACGAGAGGGGGGGAGATACGCAGTATTTT. The rearrangement uses TRBV7-9 and TRBJ2-3; D possibly corresponds to TRBD2 (7 bases). This CDR3 comprises 13 residues. Trimming stripped 7 bases from V and 5 bases from J, with 13 bases between. Germline assignment: CDR1 SEHNR and CDR2 FQNEAQ (reference sequence).

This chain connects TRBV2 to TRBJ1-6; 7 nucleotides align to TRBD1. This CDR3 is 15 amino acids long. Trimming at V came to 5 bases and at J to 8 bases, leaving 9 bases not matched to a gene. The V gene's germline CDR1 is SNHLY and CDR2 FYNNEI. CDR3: CASSSASRGYSPLHF. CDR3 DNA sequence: TGTGCCAGCAGTTCCGCGTCCAGGGGGTATTCACCCCTCCACTTT.

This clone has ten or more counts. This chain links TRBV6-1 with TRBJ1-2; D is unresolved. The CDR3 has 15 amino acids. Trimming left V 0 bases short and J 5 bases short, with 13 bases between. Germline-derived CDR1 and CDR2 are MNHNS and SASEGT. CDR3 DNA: TGTGCCAGCAGTGAAGCGGTAGAGTATACTTATGGCTACACCTTC. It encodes CASSEAVEYTYGYTF.

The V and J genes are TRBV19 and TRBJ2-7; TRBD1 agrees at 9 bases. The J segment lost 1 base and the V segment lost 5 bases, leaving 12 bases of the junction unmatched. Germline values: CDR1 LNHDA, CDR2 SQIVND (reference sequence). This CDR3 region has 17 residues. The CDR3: CASSPHFGQGISYEQYV. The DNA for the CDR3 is TGTGCCAGTAGTCCCCATTTCGGACAGGGGATTTCCTACGAGCAGTACGTC.

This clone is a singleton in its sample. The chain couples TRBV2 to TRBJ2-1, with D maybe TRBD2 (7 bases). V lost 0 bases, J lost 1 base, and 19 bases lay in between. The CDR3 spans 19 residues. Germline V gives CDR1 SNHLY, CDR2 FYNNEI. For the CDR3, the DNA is TGTGCCAGCAGTGAAGCAATAGAGGCGGGGGCCCCGTCCTACAATGAGCAGTTCTTC. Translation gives CASSEAIEAGAPSYNEQFF.

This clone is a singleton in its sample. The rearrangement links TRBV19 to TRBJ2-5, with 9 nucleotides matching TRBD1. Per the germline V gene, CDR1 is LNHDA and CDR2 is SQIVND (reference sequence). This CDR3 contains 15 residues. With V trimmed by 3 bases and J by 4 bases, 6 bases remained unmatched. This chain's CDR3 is CASSMWTGVPETQYF. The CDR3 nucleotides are TGTGCCAGTAGTATGTGGACAGGGGTCCCAGAGACCCAGTACTTC.

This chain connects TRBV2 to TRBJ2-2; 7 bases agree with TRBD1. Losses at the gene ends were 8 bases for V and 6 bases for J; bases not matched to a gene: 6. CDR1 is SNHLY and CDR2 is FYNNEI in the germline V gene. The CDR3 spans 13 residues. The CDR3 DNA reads TGTGCCAGCTCGGTAGGGGGCCCCGGGGAGCTGTTTTTT. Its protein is CASSVGGPGELFF.

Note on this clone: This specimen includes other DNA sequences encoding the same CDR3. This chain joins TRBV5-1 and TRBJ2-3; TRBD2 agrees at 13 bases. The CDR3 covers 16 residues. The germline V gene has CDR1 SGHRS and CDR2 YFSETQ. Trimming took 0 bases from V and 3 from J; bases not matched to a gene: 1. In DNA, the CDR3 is TGCGCCAGCAGCTTGGGACTAGCGGGGGGTACAGATACGCAGTATTTT. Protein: CASSLGLAGGTDTQYF.

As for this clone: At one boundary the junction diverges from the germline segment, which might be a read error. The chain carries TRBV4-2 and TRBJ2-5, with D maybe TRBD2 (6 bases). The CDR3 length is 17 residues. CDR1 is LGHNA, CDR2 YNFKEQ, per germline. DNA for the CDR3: TGTGCCAGCAGTCAAGTCGGAGCAGGGAGGAGGCAAGAGACCCAGTACTTC. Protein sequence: CASSQVGAGRRQETQYF.